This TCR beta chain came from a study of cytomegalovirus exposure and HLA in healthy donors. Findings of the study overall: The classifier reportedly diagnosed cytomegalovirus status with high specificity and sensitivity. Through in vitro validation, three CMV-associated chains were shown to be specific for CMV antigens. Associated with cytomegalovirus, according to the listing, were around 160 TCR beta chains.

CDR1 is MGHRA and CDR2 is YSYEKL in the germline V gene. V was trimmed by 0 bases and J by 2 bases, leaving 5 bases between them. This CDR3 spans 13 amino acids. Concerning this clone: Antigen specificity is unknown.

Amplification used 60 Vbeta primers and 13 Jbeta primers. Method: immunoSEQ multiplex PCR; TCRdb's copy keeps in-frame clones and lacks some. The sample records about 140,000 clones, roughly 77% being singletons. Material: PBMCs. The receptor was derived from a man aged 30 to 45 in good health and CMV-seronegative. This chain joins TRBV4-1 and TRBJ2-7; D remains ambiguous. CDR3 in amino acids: CASSQENTYEQYF. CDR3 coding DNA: TGCGCCAGCAGCCAAGAAAATACCTACGAGCAGTACTTC.